This T cell receptor beta chain was captured by sequencing in a study of blood T cell repertoires in COVID-19. This table comes from immunoSEQ multiplex PCR, and its TCRdb copy is limited to in-frame clones, with some not included. The sample holds approximately 210,000 clones; 70% to 85% are singletons and the top ten take 14% to 15%. Sequenced: PBMCs or T cells enriched from blood (not recorded which). This sequence originates from a man between 35 and 55 years old who had recovered from COVID-19.

The CDR3 nucleotides are TGTGCCAGCAGTTTGGACAGTTCTTTACGATCACCCCTCCACTTT. Translated: CASSLDSSLRSPLHF. The gene calls are TRBV27 and TRBJ1-6; a weak D match, TRBD1 (6 bases). With 3 bases removed from V and 10 bases from J, the gap between germline ends came to 16 bases. This CDR3 comprises 15 residues. CDR1 and CDR2 from the germline V gene are MNHEY and SMNVEV (reference sequence).